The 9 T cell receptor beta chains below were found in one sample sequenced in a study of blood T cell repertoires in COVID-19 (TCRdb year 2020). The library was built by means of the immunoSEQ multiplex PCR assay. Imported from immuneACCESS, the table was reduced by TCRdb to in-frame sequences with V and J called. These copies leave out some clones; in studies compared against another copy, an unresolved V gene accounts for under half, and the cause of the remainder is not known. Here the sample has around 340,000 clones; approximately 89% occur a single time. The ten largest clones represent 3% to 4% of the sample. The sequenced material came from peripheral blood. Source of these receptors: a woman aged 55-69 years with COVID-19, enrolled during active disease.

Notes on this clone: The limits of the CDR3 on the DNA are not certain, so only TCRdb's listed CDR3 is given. CDR3 protein: CASSMFRARGWAQHF. This chain connects TRBV19 to TRBJ1-5; whether TRBD1, the table's D call, matches the DNA was not checked. The CDR3 is 15 amino acids long, termini counted. Germline CDR1 LNHDA, CDR2 SQIVND (reference sequence).

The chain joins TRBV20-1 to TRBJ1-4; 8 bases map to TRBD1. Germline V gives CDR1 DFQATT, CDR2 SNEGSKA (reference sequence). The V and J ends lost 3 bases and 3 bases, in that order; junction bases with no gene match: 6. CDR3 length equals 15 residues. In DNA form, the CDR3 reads TGCAGTGCTAGTTCCCAGGGGGCGGCTAATGAAAAACTGTTTTTT. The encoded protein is CSASSQGAANEKLFF.

CDR3 amino acids: CASSQEDRAYSNQPQHF. DNA of the CDR3: TGTGCCAGCAGCCAAGAGGACAGAGCCTATAGCAATCAGCCCCAGCATTTT. The chain couples TRBV4-2 to TRBJ1-5; D perhaps matches TRBD1 (6 bases). Looked up from germline, CDR1 is LGHNA and CDR2 is YNFKEQ. Trimming took 0 bases from V and 0 from J, leaving 12 bases between them. CDR3 length: 17 residues.

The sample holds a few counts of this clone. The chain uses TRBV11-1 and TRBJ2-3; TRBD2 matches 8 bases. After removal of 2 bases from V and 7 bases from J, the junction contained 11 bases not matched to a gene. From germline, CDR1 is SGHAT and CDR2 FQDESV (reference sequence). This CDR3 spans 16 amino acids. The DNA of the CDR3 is TGTGCCAGCAGCTTAAGTTCGACTAGCGCGAGGCATACGCAGTATTTT. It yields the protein CASSLSSTSARHTQYF.

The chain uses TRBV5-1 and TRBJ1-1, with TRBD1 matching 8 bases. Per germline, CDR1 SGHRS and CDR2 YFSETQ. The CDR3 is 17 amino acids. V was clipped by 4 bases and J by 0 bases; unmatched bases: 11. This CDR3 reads CASSQDRVGALNTEAFF. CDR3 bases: TGCGCCAGCAGCCAGGACAGGGTAGGGGCTTTGAACACTGAAGCTTTCTTT. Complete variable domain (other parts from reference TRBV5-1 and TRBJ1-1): KAGVTQTPRYLIKTRGQQVTLSCSPISGHRSVSWYQQTPGQGLQFLFEYFSETQRNKGNFPGRFSGRQFSNSRSEMNVSTLELGDSALYLCASSQDRVGALNTEAFFGQGTRLTVV.

CDR3 in DNA: TGTGCCAGCAGTGATATAGTTAGCTCCTATAATTCACCCCTCCACTTT. Its protein product is CASSDIVSSYNSPLHF. The V gene is TRBV6-1, the J gene TRBJ1-6; no definite D call. CDR3 length: 16 amino acids. Germline V gene sequence: CDR1 MNHNS, CDR2 SASEGT. V lost 3 bases and J lost 0, with 9 bases in between.

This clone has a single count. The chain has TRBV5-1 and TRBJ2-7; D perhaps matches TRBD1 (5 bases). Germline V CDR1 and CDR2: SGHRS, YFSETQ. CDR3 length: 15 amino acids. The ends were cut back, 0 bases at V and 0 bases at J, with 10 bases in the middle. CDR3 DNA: TGCGCCAGCAGCTTGGGGGGCCCGAGCTCCTACGAGCAGTACTTC. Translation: CASSLGGPSSYEQYF. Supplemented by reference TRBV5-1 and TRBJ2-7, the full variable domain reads KAGVTQTPRYLIKTRGQQVTLSCSPISGHRSVSWYQQTPGQGLQFLFEYFSETQRNKGNFPGRFSGRQFSNSRSEMNVSTLELGDSALYLCASSLGGPSSYEQYFGPGTRLTVT.

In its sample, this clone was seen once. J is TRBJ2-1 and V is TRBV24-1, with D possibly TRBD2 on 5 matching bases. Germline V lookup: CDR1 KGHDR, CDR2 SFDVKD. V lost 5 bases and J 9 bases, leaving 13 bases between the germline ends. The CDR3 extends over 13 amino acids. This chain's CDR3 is CATSGGSDGEQFF. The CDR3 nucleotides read TGTGCCACCAGTGGTGGTAGCGATGGTGAGCAGTTCTTC.

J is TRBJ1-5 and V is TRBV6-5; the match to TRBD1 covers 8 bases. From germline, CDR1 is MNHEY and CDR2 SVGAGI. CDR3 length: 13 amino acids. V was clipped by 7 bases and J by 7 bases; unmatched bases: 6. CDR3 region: CASNGQGRQPQHF. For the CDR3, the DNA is TGTGCCAGCAATGGACAGGGAAGGCAGCCCCAGCATTTT.